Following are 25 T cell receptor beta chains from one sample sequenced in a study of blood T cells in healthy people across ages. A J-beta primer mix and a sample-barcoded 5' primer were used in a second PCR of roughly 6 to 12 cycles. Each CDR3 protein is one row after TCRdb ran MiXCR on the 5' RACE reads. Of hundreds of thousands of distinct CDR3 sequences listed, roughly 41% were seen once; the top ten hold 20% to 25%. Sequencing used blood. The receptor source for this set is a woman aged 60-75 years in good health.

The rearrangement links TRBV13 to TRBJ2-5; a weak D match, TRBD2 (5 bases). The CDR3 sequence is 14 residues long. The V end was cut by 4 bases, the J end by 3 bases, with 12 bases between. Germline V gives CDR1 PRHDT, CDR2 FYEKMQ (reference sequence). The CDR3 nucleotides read TGTGCCAGCAGCTCCCTGGACGGGGAAGAGACCCAGTACTTC. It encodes CASSSLDGEETQYF. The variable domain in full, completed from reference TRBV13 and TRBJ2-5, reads AAGVIQSPRHLIKEKRETATLKCYPIPRHDTVYWYQQGPGQDPQFLISFYEKMQSDKGSIPDRFSAQQFSDYHSELNMSSLELGDSALYFCASSSLDGEETQYFGPGTRLLVL.

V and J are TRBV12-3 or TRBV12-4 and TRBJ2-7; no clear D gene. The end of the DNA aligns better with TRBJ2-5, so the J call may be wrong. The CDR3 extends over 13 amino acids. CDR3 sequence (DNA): TGTGCCAGCACAGAGCAAAATTGGGAGACCCAGTACTTC. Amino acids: CASTEQNWETQYF.

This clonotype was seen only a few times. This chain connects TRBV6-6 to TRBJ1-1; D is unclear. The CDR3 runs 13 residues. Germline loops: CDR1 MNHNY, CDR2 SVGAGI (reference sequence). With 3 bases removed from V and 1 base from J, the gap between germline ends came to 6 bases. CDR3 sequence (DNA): TGTGCCAGCAGTTATCAGGAGAACACTGAAGCTTTCTTT. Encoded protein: CASSYQENTEAFF.

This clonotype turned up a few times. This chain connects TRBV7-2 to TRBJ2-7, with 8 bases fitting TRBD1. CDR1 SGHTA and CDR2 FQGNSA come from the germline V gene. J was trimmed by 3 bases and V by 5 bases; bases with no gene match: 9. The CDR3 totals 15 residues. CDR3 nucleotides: TGTGCCAGCAGCCGCCGGGACAGGCGCTTCTACGAGCAGTACTTC. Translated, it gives CASSRRDRRFYEQYF. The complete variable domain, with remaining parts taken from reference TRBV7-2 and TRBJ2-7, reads GAGVSQSPSNKVTEKGKDVELRCDPISGHTALYWYRQSLGQGLEFLIYFQGNSAPDKSGLPSDRFSAERTGGSVSTLTIQRTQQEDSAVYLCASSRRDRRFYEQYFGPGTRLTVT.

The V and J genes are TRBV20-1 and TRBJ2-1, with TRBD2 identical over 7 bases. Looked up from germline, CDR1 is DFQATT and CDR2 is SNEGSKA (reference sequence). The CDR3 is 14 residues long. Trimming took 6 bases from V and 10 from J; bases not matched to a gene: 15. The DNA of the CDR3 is TGCAGTGCCCCCGGACTAGTTATGAGCGGCGAGCAGTTCTTC. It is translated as CSAPGLVMSGEQFF.

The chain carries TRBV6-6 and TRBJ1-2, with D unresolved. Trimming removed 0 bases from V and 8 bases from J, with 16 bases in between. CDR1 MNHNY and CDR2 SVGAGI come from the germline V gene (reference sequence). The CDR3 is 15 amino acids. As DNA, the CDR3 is TGTGCCAGCAGTTACTCAGAACGAGGGATGGGGGGCTACACCTTC. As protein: CASSYSERGMGGYTF.

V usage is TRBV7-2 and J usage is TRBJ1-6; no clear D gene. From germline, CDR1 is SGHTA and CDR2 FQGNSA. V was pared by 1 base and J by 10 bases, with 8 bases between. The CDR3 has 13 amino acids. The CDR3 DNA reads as TGTGCCAGCAGCTTAGAACCCGGATCACCCCTCCACTTT. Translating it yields CASSLEPGSPLHF.

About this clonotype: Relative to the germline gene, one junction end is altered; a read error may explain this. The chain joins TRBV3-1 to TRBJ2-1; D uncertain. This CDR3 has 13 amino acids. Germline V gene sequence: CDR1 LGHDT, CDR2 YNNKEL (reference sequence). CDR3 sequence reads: CAGSQGLGNEQFF. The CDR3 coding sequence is TGTGCCGGCAGCCAAGGATTGGGGAATGAGCAGTTCTTC.

The CDR3: CSASEPGQGLHEQYF. The CDR3 DNA reads as TGCAGTGCCTCCGAGCCGGGACAGGGTCTCCACGAGCAGTACTTC. The chain joins TRBV20-1 to TRBJ2-7; TRBD1 matches at 9 bases. Per the germline V gene, CDR1 is DFQATT and CDR2 is SNEGSKA (reference sequence). This CDR3 has 15 amino acids. J was trimmed by 5 bases and V by 6 bases; bases with no gene match: 14.

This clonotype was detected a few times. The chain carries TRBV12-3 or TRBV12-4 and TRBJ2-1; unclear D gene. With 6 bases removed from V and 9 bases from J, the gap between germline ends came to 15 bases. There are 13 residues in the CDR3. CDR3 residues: CASRPSLSVEQFF. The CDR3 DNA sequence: TGTGCCAGCAGACCCTCTCTGTCAGTTGAGCAGTTCTTC.

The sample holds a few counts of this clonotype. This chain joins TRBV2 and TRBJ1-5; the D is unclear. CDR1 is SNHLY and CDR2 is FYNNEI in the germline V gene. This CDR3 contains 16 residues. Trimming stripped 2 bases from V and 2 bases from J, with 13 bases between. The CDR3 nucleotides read TGTGCCAGCAGTGAAAGTCCGAATCCAGGCAATCAGCCCCAGCATTTT. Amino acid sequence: CASSESPNPGNQPQHF. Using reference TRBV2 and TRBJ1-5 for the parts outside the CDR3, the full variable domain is EPEVTQTPSHQVTQMGQEVILRCVPISNHLYFYWYRQILGQKVEFLVSFYNNEISEKSEIFDDQFSVERPDGSNFTLKIRSTKLEDSAMYFCASSESPNPGNQPQHFGDGTRLSIL.

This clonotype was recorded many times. CDR3 residues: CASSFRVVETQYF. In nucleotides, the CDR3 is TGTGCCAGCAGCTTTCGGGTGGTGGAGACCCAGTACTTC. J is TRBJ2-5 and V is TRBV7-2; D unclear. V lost 3 bases and J lost 5, with 10 bases in between. Germline V lookup: CDR1 SGHTA, CDR2 FQGNSA. The CDR3 extends over 13 amino acids. Complete variable domain (other parts from reference TRBV7-2 and TRBJ2-5): GAGVSQSPSNKVTEKGKDVELRCDPISGHTALYWYRQSLGQGLEFLIYFQGNSAPDKSGLPSDRFSAERTGGSVSTLTIQRTQQEDSAVYLCASSFRVVETQYFGPGTRLLVL.

CDR3 in DNA: TGTGCCACCAGTGAAGGACAGGGCCCCTACGAGCAGTACTTC. It codes for CATSEGQGPYEQYF. The chain recombines TRBV24-1 with TRBJ2-7; 8 bases align to TRBD1. The germline V gene has CDR1 KGHDR and CDR2 SFDVKD. Germline trimming cut 4 bases from V and 2 bases from J; bases unmatched to any gene: 3. The CDR3 sequence is 14 residues long.

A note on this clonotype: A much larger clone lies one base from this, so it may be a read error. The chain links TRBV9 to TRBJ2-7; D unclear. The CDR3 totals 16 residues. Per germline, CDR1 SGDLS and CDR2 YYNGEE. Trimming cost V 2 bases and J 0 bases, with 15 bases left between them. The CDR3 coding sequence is TGTGCCAGCAGCGTCAGCGCCGAGACGAACTCCTACGAGCAGTACTTC. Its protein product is CASSVSAETNSYEQYF.

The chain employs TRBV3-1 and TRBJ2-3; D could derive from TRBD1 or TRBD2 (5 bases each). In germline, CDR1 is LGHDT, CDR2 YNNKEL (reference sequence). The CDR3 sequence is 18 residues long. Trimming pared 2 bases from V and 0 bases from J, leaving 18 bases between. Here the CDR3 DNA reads TGTGCCAGCAGCCAAACCCCTCGGGGCCGACTCAGCACAGATACGCAGTATTTT. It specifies CASSQTPRGRLSTDTQYF.

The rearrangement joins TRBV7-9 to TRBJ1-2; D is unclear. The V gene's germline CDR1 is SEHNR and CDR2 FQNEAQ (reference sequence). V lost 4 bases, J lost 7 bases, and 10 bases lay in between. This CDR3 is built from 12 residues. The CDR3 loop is CASSSREAGYTF. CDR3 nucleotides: TGTGCCAGCAGCTCGAGAGAAGCTGGCTACACCTTC.

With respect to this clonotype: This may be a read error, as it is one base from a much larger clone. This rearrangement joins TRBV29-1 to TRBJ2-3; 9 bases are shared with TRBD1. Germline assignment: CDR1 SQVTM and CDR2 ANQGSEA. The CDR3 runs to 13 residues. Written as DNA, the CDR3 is TGCAGCGTTCCGGGACAGGGAGTAGATGCGCAGTATTTT. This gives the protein CSVPGQGVDAQYF.

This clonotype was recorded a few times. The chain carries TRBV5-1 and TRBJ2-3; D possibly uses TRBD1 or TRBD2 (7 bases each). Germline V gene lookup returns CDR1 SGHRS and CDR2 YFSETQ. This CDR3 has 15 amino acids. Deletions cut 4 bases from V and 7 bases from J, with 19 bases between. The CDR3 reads CASSILTGRDNTQYF. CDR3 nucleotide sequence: TGCGCCAGCAGCATCCTGACAGGGAGGGACAATACGCAGTATTTT.

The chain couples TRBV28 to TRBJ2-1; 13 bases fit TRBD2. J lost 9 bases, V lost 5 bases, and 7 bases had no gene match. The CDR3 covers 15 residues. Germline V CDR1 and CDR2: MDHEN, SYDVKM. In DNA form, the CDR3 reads TGTGCCAGCAGTCTCGGGACTAGCGGGAAGGGTGAGCAGTTCTTC. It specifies CASSLGTSGKGEQFF.

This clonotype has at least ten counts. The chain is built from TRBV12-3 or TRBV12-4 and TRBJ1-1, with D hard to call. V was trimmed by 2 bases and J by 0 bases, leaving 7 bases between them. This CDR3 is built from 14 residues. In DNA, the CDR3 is TGTGCCAGCAGTTTAAGGCCTATGAACACTGAAGCTTTCTTT. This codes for CASSLRPMNTEAFF.

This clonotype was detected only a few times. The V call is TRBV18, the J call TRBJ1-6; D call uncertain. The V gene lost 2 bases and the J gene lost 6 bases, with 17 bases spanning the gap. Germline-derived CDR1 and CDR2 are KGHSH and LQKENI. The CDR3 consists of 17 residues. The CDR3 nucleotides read TGTGCCAGCTCACCAGCCTGGGGAACGATGGGTAATTCACCCCTCCACTTT. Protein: CASSPAWGTMGNSPLHF.

CDR3 coding DNA: TGCAGTGCTAATTTCGGGCCGCTTTCCGATGAGCAGTTCTTC. This encodes CSANFGPLSDEQFF. The V call is TRBV20-1, the J call TRBJ2-1; D is unclear. The V gene lost 4 bases and the J gene lost 8 bases, with 18 bases spanning the gap. The CDR3 has 14 residues. Germline V gene lookup returns CDR1 DFQATT and CDR2 SNEGSKA (reference sequence).

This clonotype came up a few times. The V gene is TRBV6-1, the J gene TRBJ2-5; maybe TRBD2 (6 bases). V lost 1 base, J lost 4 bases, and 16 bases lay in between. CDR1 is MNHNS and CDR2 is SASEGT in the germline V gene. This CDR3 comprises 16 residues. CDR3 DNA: TGTGCCAGCAGTGAAGGACTAGTGGTTTCCCCAGAGACCCAGTACTTC. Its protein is CASSEGLVVSPETQYF.

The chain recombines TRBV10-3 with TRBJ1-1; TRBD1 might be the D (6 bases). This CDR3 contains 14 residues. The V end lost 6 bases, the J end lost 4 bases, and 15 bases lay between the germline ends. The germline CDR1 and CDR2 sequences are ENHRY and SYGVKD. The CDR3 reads CAIRETGTGTEAFF. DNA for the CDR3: TGTGCCATCAGGGAAACAGGGACGGGCACTGAAGCTTTCTTT.

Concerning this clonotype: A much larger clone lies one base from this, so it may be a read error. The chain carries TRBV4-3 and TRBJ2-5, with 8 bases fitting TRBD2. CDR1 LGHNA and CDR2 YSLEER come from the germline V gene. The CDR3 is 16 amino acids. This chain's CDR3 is CAGSQVGSGTGETQYF. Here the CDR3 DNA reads TGCGCCGGCAGCCAAGTGGGTAGCGGGACCGGCGAGACCCAGTACTTC.